This entry is about one T cell receptor (beta chain). Its cognate antigen has yet to be identified. Base qualities are not provided; no much larger clone lies one nucleotide away. The record originates from a study of response to subunit inactivated influenza vaccine (dated by TCRdb to 2017 to 2018). Some background on the complete study: Deep quantitative T cell receptor repertoire profiling was used in the study to track responses to a trivalent subunit inactivated influenza vaccine. Paper-wide results and their limitations: The authors proposed that each seasonal influenza vaccination may bring in only a limited number of new T cells.

Library preparation employed RT-PCR. The reads were generated on an Illumina HiSeq 2500. TCRdb passed the public sequencing reads through fastp at Q25 and MiXCR, retaining productive beta sequences. Every distinct CDR3 protein forms one entry, paired with its most common genes and DNA. This sample comprises about 520,000 distinct CDR3 sequences, approximately 6.9% of them detected only once. The ten largest clones represent about an eighth of the sample. CDR3 length: 16 amino acids, cysteine to phenylalanine. CDR3 DNA only is kept here, 48 bases in frame from base 1. CDR1 and CDR2, per the germline V gene, are MNHEY and SVGAGI. The V and J ends are trimmed by 2 bases and 3 bases, leaving 15 bases between them.

The chain is assembled from TRBV6-5 and TRBJ2-3; TRBD1 is a possible D gene, resting on 5 matching bases. The sequencing used PBMCs from blood, collected around 25 months after vaccination. The receptor comes from a man aged 45 to 70 who received an inactivated influenza vaccine. Donor details come from another sample of the same person, matched by shared clones. The base sequence is TGTGCCAGCAGTTACACCTCCCCCAGGGTTACAGATACGCAGTATTTT. Its translation reads: CASSYTSPRVTDTQYF.